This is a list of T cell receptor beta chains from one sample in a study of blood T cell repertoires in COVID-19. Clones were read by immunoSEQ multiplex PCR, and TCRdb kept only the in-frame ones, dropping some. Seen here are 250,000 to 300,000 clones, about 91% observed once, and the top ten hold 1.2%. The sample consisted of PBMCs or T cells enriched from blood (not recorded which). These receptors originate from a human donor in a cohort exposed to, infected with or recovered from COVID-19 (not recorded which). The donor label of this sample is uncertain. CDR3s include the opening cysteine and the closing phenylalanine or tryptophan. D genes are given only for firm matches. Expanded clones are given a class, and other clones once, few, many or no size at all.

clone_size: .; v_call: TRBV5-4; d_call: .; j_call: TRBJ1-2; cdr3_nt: TGTGCCAGCAGGGAACAGGTAACTAACTATGGCTACACCTTC; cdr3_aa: CASREQVTNYGYTF
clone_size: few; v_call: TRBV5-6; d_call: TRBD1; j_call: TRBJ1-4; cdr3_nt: TGTGCCAGCAGCTTCTCAGGGGGCGAAAAACTGTTTTTT; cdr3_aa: CASSFSGGEKLFF
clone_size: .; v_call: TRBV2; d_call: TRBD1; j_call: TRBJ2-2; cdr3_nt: TGTGCCAGCAGTGACAGGGGGCGCGACACCGGGGAGCTGTTTTTT; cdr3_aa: CASSDRGRDTGELFF
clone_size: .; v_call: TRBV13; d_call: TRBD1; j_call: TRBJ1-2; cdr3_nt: TGTGCCAGCAGCTTCTCGACAGGGGCCCTCTATGGCTACACCTTC; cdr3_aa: CASSFSTGALYGYTF
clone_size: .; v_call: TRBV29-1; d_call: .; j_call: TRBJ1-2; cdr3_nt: TGCAGCGTTGAACAGGCCCGGGGAGGCTACACCTTC; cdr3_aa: CSVEQARGGYTF
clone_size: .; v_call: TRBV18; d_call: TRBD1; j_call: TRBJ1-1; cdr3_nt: TGTGCCAGCTCACAGGGGGCCGGGAACACTGAAGCTTTCTTT; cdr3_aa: CASSQGAGNTEAFF
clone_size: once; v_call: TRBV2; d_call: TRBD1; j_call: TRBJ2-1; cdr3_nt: TGTGCCAGCATGAAAGGGGGCGGACATGAGCAGTTCTTC; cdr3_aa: CASMKGGGHEQFF
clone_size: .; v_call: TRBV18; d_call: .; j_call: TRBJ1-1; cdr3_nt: TGTGCCAGACGGCATCGCAGGCAGTCTTTCTTT; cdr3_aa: CARRHRRQSFF
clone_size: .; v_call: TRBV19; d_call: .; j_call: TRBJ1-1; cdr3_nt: TGTGCCAGTAGTATGGGGGGGGAGAACACTGAAGCTTTCTTT; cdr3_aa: CASSMGGENTEAFF
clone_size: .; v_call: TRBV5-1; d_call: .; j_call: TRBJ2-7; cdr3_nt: TGCGCCAGCAGCTTGGCCCGAGCTGTTTCCTACGAGCAGTACTTC; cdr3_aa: CASSLARAVSYEQYF